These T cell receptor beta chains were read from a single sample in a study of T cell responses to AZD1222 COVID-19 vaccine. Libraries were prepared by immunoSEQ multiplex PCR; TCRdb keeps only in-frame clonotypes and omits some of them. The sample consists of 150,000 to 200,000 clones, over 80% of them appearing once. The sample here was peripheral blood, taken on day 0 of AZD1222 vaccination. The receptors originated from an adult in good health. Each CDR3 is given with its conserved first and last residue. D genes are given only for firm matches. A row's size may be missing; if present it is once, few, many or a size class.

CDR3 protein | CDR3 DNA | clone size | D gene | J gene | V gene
CASLTAGELFF | TGTGCCAGCCTTACAGCCGGGGAGCTGTTTTTT | NA | NA | TRBJ2-2 | TRBV28
CASSQETGSTDTQYF | TGTGCCAGCAGCCAAGAAACAGGGAGTACAGATACGCAGTATTTT | NA | NA | TRBJ2-3 | TRBV3-1/TRBV3-2
CAWSRALVGTSNQPQHF | TGTGCCTGGAGTAGGGCTTTGGTAGGGACTAGCAATCAGCCCCAGCATTTT | NA | NA | TRBJ1-5 | TRBV30
CASSSFSYEQYF | TGTGCCAGCAGCAGCTTCTCCTACGAGCAGTACTTC | once | NA | TRBJ2-7 | TRBV12-3/TRBV12-4
CASSAGQGSNSPLHF | TGCGCCAGCAGCGCCGGACAGGGCTCTAATTCACCCCTCCACTTT | once | TRBD1 | TRBJ1-6 | TRBV5-1
CSVLQLGYTTYEQYF | TGCAGCGTTCTCCAACTCGGCTACACCACCTACGAGCAGTACTTC | NA | NA | TRBJ2-7 | TRBV29-1
CASSVGSPFWEKDGYTF | TGTGCCAGCAGCGTAGGTTCCCCCTTCTGGGAAAAGGATGGCTACACCTTC | once | NA | TRBJ1-2 | TRBV9
CASSGGQGGVGPQHF | TGTGCCAGCAGTGGGGGACAGGGAGGAGTAGGGCCCCAGCATTTT | NA | TRBD1 | TRBJ1-5 | TRBV25-1
CASSLDGTYEQYF | TGCGCCAGCAGCTTGGACGGGACCTACGAGCAGTACTTC | few | NA | TRBJ2-7 | TRBV5-1
CASSLDLSGNTEAFF | TGCGCCAGCAGCTTGGATCTTTCAGGGAACACTGAAGCTTTCTTT | NA | NA | TRBJ1-1 | TRBV5-1
CASSPPGRRRETQYF | TGTGCCAGCTCACCACCTGGGAGGCGCCGGGAGACCCAGTACTTC | NA | NA | TRBJ2-5 | TRBV18
CASSAYRDQPQHF | TGTGCCAGCAGCGCGTACAGGGATCAGCCCCAGCATTTT | NA | NA | TRBJ1-5 | TRBV6-5
CASSPGAGEKLFF | TGTGCCAGCAGCCCTGGGGCTGGCGAAAAACTGTTTTTT | NA | NA | TRBJ1-4 | TRBV7-3
CASSYSPGGSYGYTF | TGTGCCAGCAGTTACTCACCAGGGGGCTCCTATGGCTACACCTTC | NA | TRBD1 | TRBJ1-2 | TRBV6-2/TRBV6-3
CASSLDALTVITQYF | TGTGCCAGCAGCTTAGATGCCCTGACGGTCATCACGCAGTATTTT | NA | NA | TRBJ2-3 | TRBV7-2
CASSPVVRVPYEQYF | TGTGCCAGTAGTCCCGTAGTCAGGGTCCCCTACGAGCAGTACTTC | NA | NA | TRBJ2-7 | TRBV19
CASSLFGQGTNGAYGYTF | TGTGCCAGCAGCCTGTTTGGGCAGGGGACCAACGGGGCTTATGGCTACACCTTC | NA | NA | TRBJ1-2 | TRBV7-9
CASSLAPLAGGQETQYF | TGCGCCAGCAGCTTGGCCCCCCTAGCGGGGGGGCAAGAGACCCAGTACTTC | NA | TRBD2 | TRBJ2-5 | TRBV5-1
CASSLQGSTEAFF | TGTGCCAGCAGCTTACAGGGGTCCACTGAAGCTTTCTTT | NA | NA | TRBJ1-1 | TRBV7-9
CASSLGLSSKNNQPQHF | TGTGCCAGCAGCTTAGGCCTTTCCAGTAAGAACAATCAGCCCCAGCATTTT | NA | NA | TRBJ1-5 | TRBV7-8
CATSGVRDSPLHF | TGTGCCACGTCAGGGGTTCGCGATTCACCCCTCCACTTT | once | NA | TRBJ1-6 | TRBV28
CASSLSEGDRYGYTF | TGTGCCAGCAGCTTAAGTGAGGGGGATCGCTATGGCTACACCTTC | NA | NA | TRBJ1-2 | TRBV7-2
CASSFDDLRETQYF | TGTGCCAGCAGCTTCGATGACCTCCGGGAGACCCAGTACTTC | NA | NA | TRBJ2-5 | TRBV7-9
CASSFLAGGNTDTQYF | TGTGCCAGCAGCTTTTTAGCGGGGGGGAACACAGATACGCAGTATTTT | NA | TRBD2 | TRBJ2-3 | TRBV5-8
CASSPGGGDTNYGYTF | TGTGCCAGCAGCCCCGGAGGGGGGGACACTAACTATGGCTACACCTTC | NA | NA | TRBJ1-2 | TRBV3-1/TRBV3-2
CASSLISGGANEQYF | TGCGCCAGCAGCTTGATTAGCGGGGGGGCTAACGAGCAGTACTTC | NA | TRBD2 | TRBJ2-7 | TRBV5-1
CASSLSDRETQYF | TGTGCCAGCAGCTTATCAGATCGAGAGACCCAGTACTTC | NA | NA | TRBJ2-5 | TRBV11-2
CASSPHRGEKLFF | TGTGCCAGCAGCCCGCACCGGGGTGAAAAACTGTTTTTT | NA | NA | TRBJ1-4 | TRBV6-4
CASGLDSLIDEQYF | TGTGCTAGTGGTTTAGACAGTTTGATTGACGAGCAGTACTTC | NA | NA | TRBJ2-7 | TRBV12-5
CASRSDSYGYTF | TGTGCCAGCAGGTCGGACAGCTATGGCTACACCTTC | NA | NA | TRBJ1-2 | TRBV28
CASSFSRLHEQYF | TGTGCCAGCAGTTTCTCCCGCCTCCACGAGCAGTACTTC | NA | NA | TRBJ2-7 | TRBV12-3/TRBV12-4
CAVPSGNTNTGELFF | TGTGCCGTTCCCAGCGGGAATACAAACACCGGGGAGCTGTTTTTT | once | TRBD2 | TRBJ2-2 | TRBV7-9
CASSYPPQGGVPDTQYF | TGTGCCAGCAGTTACCCCCCACAGGGAGGAGTCCCAGATACGCAGTATTTT | NA | NA | TRBJ2-3 | TRBV6-2/TRBV6-3